These 19 T cell receptor beta chains came from one sample sequenced in a study of shared clonotypes between healthy human individuals. TCRdb's copy holds only in-frame clones and misses some; the assay was immunoSEQ multiplex PCR. The sample includes about 500,000 clones, roughly four fifths of them seen just once. The specimen was PBMCs. These receptors originate from a woman aged 40 to 50 in good health. Some clones in this sample may be carry-over from other donors' samples.

This clone came up a few times. The chain is built from TRBV29-1 and TRBJ2-7; TRBD1 agrees at 9 bases. With 3 bases clipped from V and 7 bases from J, the junction kept 10 bases outside the gene matches. The CDR3 extends over 14 amino acids. The V gene's germline CDR1 is SQVTM and CDR2 ANQGSEA. Here the CDR3 reads CSVEVQGALGEQYF. The CDR3, as DNA: TGCAGCGTTGAGGTACAGGGGGCGTTGGGGGAGCAGTACTTC.

This chain links TRBV6-6 with TRBJ1-1; unclear D gene. Germline values: CDR1 MNHNY, CDR2 SVGAGI (reference sequence). The CDR3 is made up of 14 amino acids. Between the trimmed V and J ends, which lost 0 bases and 5 bases, there was a span of 10 bases. In DNA, the CDR3 is TGTGCCAGCAGTTACTCGGCAGAAGAGACTGAAGCTTTCTTT. Its translation: CASSYSAEETEAFF.

The chain employs TRBV5-1 and TRBJ2-7, with 11 bases aligning to TRBD1. Germline assignment: CDR1 SGHRS and CDR2 YFSETQ. The V segment lost 4 bases and the J segment 6 bases; nucleotides outside the gene matches: 6. This CDR3 has 14 amino acids. CDR3 coding DNA: TGCGCCAGCAGCCCGTCGGACAGGGGGCGCGAGCAGTACTTC. Its protein product is CASSPSDRGREQYF.

Details on this clone: Other DNA sequences in this specimen translate into the identical CDR3. In DNA form, the CDR3 reads TGCAGCGTTGAAGGGAGCTACGAGCAGTACTTC. Its protein is CSVEGSYEQYF. The chain carries TRBV29-1 and TRBJ2-7; D is ambiguous. The CDR3 extends over 11 amino acids. Germline CDR1 reads SQVTM; CDR2 reads ANQGSEA. The ends were cut back, 1 base at V and 3 bases at J, with 4 bases in the middle.

On this clone: A far larger clone is one base from this, pointing to a likely read error. The rearrangement joins TRBV5-1 to TRBJ2-7; D is unresolved. This CDR3 contains 14 residues. The V and J ends lost 4 bases and 2 bases respectively, with 13 bases between them. Germline V gives CDR1 SGHRS, CDR2 YFSETQ. The CDR3 sequence: CASSAMGGPYEQYF. In DNA, the CDR3 is TGCGCCAGCAGCGCAATGGGCGGACCCTACGAGCAGTACTTC. The full variable domain, in which reference TRBV5-1 and TRBJ2-7 provide the parts outside the CDR3, is KAGVTQTPRYLIKTRGQQVTLSCSPISGHRSVSWYQQTPGQGLQFLFEYFSETQRNKGNFPGRFSGRQFSNSRSEMNVSTLELGDSALYLCASSAMGGPYEQYFGPGTRLTVT.

The chain is built from TRBV5-1 and TRBJ2-3, with TRBD2 identical over 7 bases. Germline trimming cut 0 bases from V and 1 base from J; bases unmatched to any gene: 5. The CDR3 runs 16 residues. Germline values: CDR1 SGHRS, CDR2 YFSETQ. In nucleotides, the CDR3 is TGCGCCAGCAGCTTGGGCGGGAGAGGGGGCACAGATACGCAGTATTTT. This translates into CASSLGGRGGTDTQYF. The complete variable domain, with remaining parts taken from reference TRBV5-1 and TRBJ2-3, reads KAGVTQTPRYLIKTRGQQVTLSCSPISGHRSVSWYQQTPGQGLQFLFEYFSETQRNKGNFPGRFSGRQFSNSRSEMNVSTLELGDSALYLCASSLGGRGGTDTQYFGPGTRLTVL.

This clone was seen only once. This rearrangement joins TRBV6-1 to TRBJ2-2; TRBD1 might be the D (5 bases). The CDR3 runs 15 residues. Trimming left V 4 bases short and J 5 bases short, with 14 bases between. Germline CDR1 is MNHNS and CDR2 is SASEGT. The CDR3 DNA reads TGTGCCAGCAGTGCCAGGGTAGGAGTTACCGGGGAGCTGTTTTTT. Translating gives CASSARVGVTGELFF.

The rearrangement uses TRBV7-3 and TRBJ1-2, with no clear D. In germline, CDR1 is SGHTA, CDR2 FQGTGA. V was clipped by 5 bases and J by 4 bases, with 11 bases between them. The CDR3 contains 13 residues. The DNA for the CDR3 is TGTGCCAGCAGCCCCGGGGAGAGCTATGGCTACACCTTC. This gives the protein CASSPGESYGYTF. The whole variable domain, remainder taken from reference TRBV7-3 and TRBJ1-2, is GAGVSQTPSNKVTEKGKYVELRCDPISGHTALYWYRQSLGQGPEFLIYFQGTGAADDSGLPNDRFFAVRPEGSVSTLKIQRTERGDSAVYLCASSPGESYGYTFGSGTRLTVV.

To note about this clone: This likely traces to a read error, being one base from a far larger clone. This chain links TRBV18 with TRBJ2-7, with D unresolved. CDR1 and CDR2 (germline): KGHSH, LQKENI. The CDR3 totals 15 residues. The CDR3: CACSPVRTVSYEQYF. The CDR3 region has the DNA TGTGCCTGCTCACCGGTAAGGACGGTCTCCTACGAGCAGTACTTC.

CDR3 in DNA: TGTGCCAGCAGTGAAATTGAAAAACTGTTTTTT. The encoded protein is CASSEIEKLFF. V and J are TRBV2 and TRBJ1-4; no reliable D call. V dropped 2 bases and J dropped 7 bases, with 2 bases sitting between them. Germline-derived CDR1 and CDR2 are SNHLY and FYNNEI. The length of the CDR3 is 11 residues.

The gene calls are TRBV5-1 and TRBJ2-2; possible D gene TRBD2, 7 bases. The V gene lost 2 bases and the J gene lost 0 bases, with 14 bases spanning the gap. This CDR3 is built from 17 residues. In germline, CDR1 is SGHRS, CDR2 YFSETQ. Here the CDR3 DNA reads TGCGCCAGCAGCTTACCGGGGGGCTCCTCGAACACCGGGGAGCTGTTTTTT. It codes for CASSLPGGSSNTGELFF.

The V call is TRBV5-8, the J call TRBJ2-7; D call uncertain. The CDR3 runs 12 residues. From germline, CDR1 is SGHTS and CDR2 YDEGEE. V was clipped by 0 bases and J by 3 bases, with 4 bases between them. CDR3 in amino acids: CASSLEGYEQYF. The CDR3 nucleotides are TGTGCCAGCAGCTTGGAGGGCTACGAGCAGTACTTC.

This clone came up once. This chain uses TRBV6-9 with TRBJ2-5, with TRBD2 matching 7 bases. Germline CDR1 and CDR2: MNHGY and SVAAGI. V lost 4 bases and J lost 5; bases outside the gene matches: 10. The CDR3 runs to 15 residues. The CDR3 here is CASSCRAGTKETQYF. The CDR3 bases are TGTGCCAGCAGTTGTAGAGCGGGGACTAAGGAGACCCAGTACTTC.

V gene TRBV15 combines with J gene TRBJ2-7, with 8 positions matching TRBD1. The junction had 7 bases not matched to a gene; V was cut back by 0 bases and J by 3 bases. The CDR3 sequence is 16 residues long. The germline V gene has CDR1 LNHNV and CDR2 YYDKDF (reference sequence). The CDR3 loop is CATSRELGRGHYEQYF. The CDR3 DNA sequence: TGTGCCACCAGCAGAGAGCTTGGCAGGGGGCACTACGAGCAGTACTTC.

This clone was observed a handful of times. The rearrangement links TRBV7-2 to TRBJ2-7; D tentatively fits TRBD1 or TRBD2 (5 bases each). This CDR3 region has 15 residues. V was cut by 6 bases and J by 3 bases, with 18 bases left in between. CDR1 is SGHTA, CDR2 FQGNSA, per germline. The CDR3 coding sequence is TGTGCCAGCAGTGGCAGCTCCGGGGCCAACTACGAGCAGTACTTC. Its translation: CASSGSSGANYEQYF.

A few counts support this clone. This could be a read error, since a much larger clone is one nucleotide away. V usage is TRBV28 and J usage is TRBJ1-2; TRBD1 might be the D (5 bases). Trimming stripped 5 bases from V and 3 bases from J, with 13 bases between. Germline CDR1 MDHEN, CDR2 SYDVKM. This CDR3 region has 14 residues. DNA of the CDR3: TGTGCCAGCAGTCCGACCGGGACGTACTATGGCTACACCTTC. It specifies CASSPTGTYYGYTF.

Only a few counts were recorded for this clone. Other DNA sequences from this sample encode an identical CDR3 as well. The chain joins TRBV5-5 to TRBJ2-7; D may match TRBD1 or TRBD2 (5 bases each). The CDR3 sequence is 16 residues long. Germline lookup yields CDR1 SGHKS and CDR2 YYEKEE (reference sequence). The V end was cut by 6 bases, the J end by 2 bases, with 21 bases between. The CDR3 reads CASTRWDGLRTYEQYF. CDR3 nucleotides: TGTGCCAGCACCAGGTGGGACGGCTTACGGACCTACGAGCAGTACTTC.

The gene calls are TRBV12-1 and TRBJ2-7; the D segment call TRBD2 is taken from the table without a DNA check. TRBV12-1 is marked as a pseudogene. There are 14 residues in the CDR3. The CDR3 protein is CASSLGTPRYEQYF. Here the CDR3 DNA reads TGTGCCAGCAGCCTCGGGACTCCACGCTACGAGCAGTACTTC.

This chain connects TRBV19 to TRBJ2-1, with D perhaps TRBD1 or TRBD2 (6 bases each). Trimming stripped 5 bases from V and 6 bases from J, with 20 bases between. The CDR3 covers 16 residues. Germline values: CDR1 LNHDA, CDR2 SQIVND (reference sequence). CDR3 in DNA: TGTGCCAGTAGTCCTAGGGGGGCGATCGAAATCAATGAGCAGTTCTTC. It yields the protein CASSPRGAIEINEQFF.